Sequencing of this TCR beta chain was carried out in a study of cytomegalovirus exposure and HLA in healthy donors. Per germline, CDR1 SGHAT and CDR2 FQNNGV. The CDR3 is made up of 16 amino acids. V lost 6 bases and J 0 bases, leaving 15 bases between the germline ends. Both 60 Vbeta primers and 13 Jbeta primers went into the PCR. TCRdb's table, derived via immunoSEQ multiplex PCR, lists solely in-frame clones and lacks some. The profile shows some 130,000 clones, roughly 80% of them singletons. The chain has TRBV11-2 and TRBJ2-1, with D perhaps TRBD2 (6 bases). The sequenced sample was PBMCs. The source is a man aged 25 to 40 in good health and CMV-seronegative. This CDR3 is CASRRDWRSSYNEQFF. In nucleotides, the CDR3 is TGTGCCAGCAGACGGGACTGGCGGAGCTCCTACAATGAGCAGTTCTTC. The complete variable domain, with remaining parts taken from reference TRBV11-2 and TRBJ2-1, reads EAGVAQSPRYKIIEKRQSVAFWCNPISGHATLYWYQQILGQGPKLLIQFQNNGVVDDSQLPKDRFSAERLKGVDSTLKIQPAKLEDSAVYLCASRRDWRSSYNEQFFGPGTRLTVL.